This TCR beta chain was sequenced during a study of technical replicates of blood from a few donors (dated by TCRdb to about 2017). Reading the germline V gene (reference sequence) gives CDR1 SGHNT and CDR2 YYREEE. The CDR3 goes from the cysteine to the phenylalanine over 13 residues. Just the 39-base CDR3 DNA is kept, in frame starting at base 1. V is trimmed back by 2 bases and J by 7 bases, and the junction contains 2 bases that no gene match accounts for. The library was made by the immunoSEQ multiplex PCR assay. The immuneACCESS repertoire file appears here via TCRdb, limited to in-frame rearrangements. These files lack a portion of the clones; in checked studies, under half of the deficit traces to unresolved V genes, and the cause of the others is not known. For this sample there are 84,000 or so clones; approximately 93% appear just once. The ten most abundant clones make up about 0.26% of the sample.

On this clone: This receptor's antigen is unknown. Per-base quality was not reported, and no clone a single base away is much larger than it.

The sample taken for sequencing was T cells isolated from PBMCs. The receptor comes from a human donor in good health. This receptor chain uses TRBV5-4 and TRBJ1-5; 8 of the junction bases match TRBD1. The CDR3 protein is CASSFRGQQPQHF. The DNA sequence is given as TGTGCCAGCAGCTTCAGGGGGCAACAGCCCCAGCATTTT.